This TCR beta chain was captured in a study of T cells after yellow fever vaccination. Study-wide results and caveats: The secondary response showed a weaker magnitude and a faster peak, day 5 versus 15. Once the booster was given, most primary-vaccination clones reappeared, at approximately 97% for CD4 and roughly 90% for CD8. Repertoires sorted by FACS could include abundant clonotypes that are contaminants from the bulk population.

V was clipped by 4 bases and J by 9 bases, with 11 bases between them. Per germline, CDR1 SGHNT and CDR2 YYREEE (reference sequence). CDR3 length: 12 amino acids. Researchers made TCR cDNA using 5'RACE template switching, and this step added a universal primer site and UMIs. In TCRdb, the 5' RACE reads were re-called with MiXCR into one record per CDR3 protein. The sample holds about 130,000 distinct CDR3 sequences, 7.5% to 10% seen once. This clonotype appeared many times. As yet, its antigen is unknown. This TCR derives from a man younger than 30 who received the YFV17D yellow fever vaccine. This sample comprised CD8+ T cells sorted from PBMCs, obtained on the day of the yellow fever booster vaccination. The chain recombines TRBV5-4 with TRBJ2-1; the D is unclear. CDR3 coding DNA: TGTGCCAGCAGCGACGAGAATGTTGAGCAGTTCTTC. Residues: CASSDENVEQFF.